The 14 T cell receptor beta chains presented below share a single source sample, sequenced in a study of shared clonotypes between healthy human individuals. Profiling relied on immunoSEQ multiplex PCR, and the TCRdb table lists in-frame clones only, not all of them. The data contain about 2.2 million clones, roughly 91% of them seen just once; the ten biggest clones take up about 1.5%. CD45RO-negative, CCR7-selected cells formed the naive CD8 fraction, which excluded terminally differentiated effector memory CD45RA+ cells. The sample consisted of naive CD8+ T cells from PBMCs. The receptor set was obtained from a young man in good health. Some clones in this sample may be carry-over from other donors' samples.

As regards this clone: The sample contains more than one DNA sequence encoding this CDR3. The chain carries TRBV4-1 and TRBJ2-7; no clear D gene. This CDR3 comprises 13 residues. Trimming left V 3 bases short and J 0 bases short, with 6 bases between. Germline CDR1 MGHRA, CDR2 YSYEKL. The CDR3 coding sequence is TGCGCCAGCAGCCAGGTTCGCTCCTACGAGCAGTACTTC. Amino acids: CASSQVRSYEQYF.

The chain combines TRBV28 with TRBJ1-2, with D uncertain. CDR1 MDHEN and CDR2 SYDVKM come from the germline V gene. The germline V and J ends were trimmed by 2 bases and 4 bases, with 14 bases remaining between them. This CDR3 is 15 amino acids long. DNA for the CDR3: TGTGCCAGCAGTTTACCTGTGTTAACCAGCTATGGCTACACCTTC. Protein product: CASSLPVLTSYGYTF.

The CDR3 spells CAWSVGGHYYEQYF. The DNA of the CDR3 is TGTGCCTGGAGTGTAGGGGGACATTACTACGAGCAGTACTTC. V and J are TRBV30 and TRBJ2-7; D may be TRBD1 (6 bases). There are 14 residues in the CDR3. Germline values: CDR1 GTSNPN, CDR2 SVGIG (reference sequence). V was trimmed by 0 bases and J by 3 bases, leaving 12 bases between them.

The chain uses TRBV4-2 and TRBJ2-2, with 8 bases that match TRBD2. The CDR3 is 17 amino acids. Per the germline V gene, CDR1 is LGHNA and CDR2 is YNFKEQ. Losses at the gene ends were 0 bases for V and 2 bases for J; bases not matched to a gene: 5. The CDR3 is CASSQEQAGVNTGELFF. CDR3 coding DNA: TGTGCCAGCAGCCAAGAGCAAGCGGGGGTTAACACCGGGGAGCTGTTTTTT.

V and J are TRBV9 and TRBJ1-1, with 7 bases fitting TRBD1. CDR1 SGDLS and CDR2 YYNGEE come from the germline V gene. V gave up 4 bases and J gave up 3 bases; unmatched junction bases: 15. CDR3 length equals 17 residues. The CDR3 here is CASSFLDRVGQDTEAFF. The CDR3 region has the DNA TGTGCCAGCAGCTTTTTAGACAGGGTCGGTCAGGACACTGAAGCTTTCTTT.

This clone was counted between two and nine times. This chain links TRBV9 with TRBJ1-4; D is undetermined. V was cut by 4 bases and J by 5 bases, with 18 bases left in between. The germline V gene encodes CDR1 SGDLS and CDR2 YYNGEE. This CDR3 is 16 amino acids long. CDR3 protein: CASSSFSGLENEKLFF. CDR3 nucleotide sequence: TGTGCCAGCAGCTCCTTCTCCGGGCTAGAAAATGAAAAACTGTTTTTT.

The CDR3 bases are TGTGCCAGCAGTGAGACAGGGGTTGCTGGAAACACCATATATTTT. It specifies CASSETGVAGNTIYF. The rearrangement joins TRBV28 to TRBJ1-3; 8 bases line up with TRBD1. Looked up from germline, CDR1 is MDHEN and CDR2 is SYDVKM. V gave up 5 bases and J gave up 2 bases; unmatched junction bases: 5. This CDR3 region has 15 residues.

The rearrangement links TRBV5-4 to TRBJ1-2; D not certain. V was pared by 2 bases and J by 4 bases, with 12 bases between. This CDR3 is built from 14 residues. Germline V gene lookup returns CDR1 SGHNT and CDR2 YYREEE (reference sequence). The DNA for the CDR3 is TGTGCCAGCAGCTTCCGGGGAGGAGGCTATGGCTACACCTTC. Translating it yields CASSFRGGGYGYTF.

The genes are TRBV15 and TRBJ2-5; D might be TRBD1 or TRBD2, each matching 6 bases. CDR3 length: 14 amino acids. Trimming removed 3 bases from V and 5 bases from J, with 13 bases in between. Germline CDR1 LNHNV, CDR2 YYDKDF (reference sequence). This CDR3 is CATSREGVRETQYF. As DNA, the CDR3 is TGTGCCACCAGCAGGGAGGGGGTTCGGGAGACCCAGTACTTC.

The chain links TRBV28 to TRBJ1-2; 7 bases agree with TRBD1. The V segment lost 5 bases and the J segment 3 bases; nucleotides outside the gene matches: 18. The germline V gene has CDR1 MDHEN and CDR2 SYDVKM. The CDR3 totals 18 residues. In DNA, the CDR3 is TGTGCCAGCAGTCCGATGTTCATTGGTGGAGGACAGGACTATGGCTACACCTTC. It specifies CASSPMFIGGGQDYGYTF.

The rearrangement uses TRBV10-1 and TRBJ2-1, with 7 bases fitting TRBD2. The CDR3 has 16 amino acids. The V and J ends lost 2 bases and 2 bases, in that order; junction bases with no gene match: 6. Germline V CDR1 and CDR2: WNHNN, SYGVQD (reference sequence). The CDR3 nucleotides read TGCGCCAGCAGTGAGATGGGCGGGAGCCCCTACAATGAGCAGTTCTTC. This translates into CASSEMGGSPYNEQFF.

About this clone itself: Other DNA sequences in the same sample also yield this CDR3. The chain recombines TRBV10-3 with TRBJ2-7; 9 bases are shared with TRBD1. V lost 3 bases to trimming and J lost 4 bases; unmatched junction nucleotides: 1. There are 13 residues in the CDR3. CDR1 ENHRY and CDR2 SYGVKD come from the germline V gene. The CDR3 loop reads CAISEGQGYEQYF. CDR3 in DNA: TGTGCCATCAGTGAAGGACAGGGGTACGAGCAGTACTTC.

A remark on this clone: Other DNA sequences of this sample code for an identical CDR3. The chain has TRBV27 and TRBJ2-7, with D perhaps TRBD2 (5 bases). V was cut by 5 bases and J by 0 bases, with 8 bases left in between. The CDR3 is 13 amino acids. Germline loops: CDR1 MNHEY, CDR2 SMNVEV (reference sequence). The CDR3 DNA is TGTGCCAGCAGTCGAGGGAGCTCCTACGAGCAGTACTTC. Encoded protein: CASSRGSSYEQYF.

The rearrangement links TRBV27 to TRBJ2-2; 7 nucleotides align to TRBD2. Germline V gene sequence: CDR1 MNHEY, CDR2 SMNVEV (reference sequence). V shed 2 bases and J 6 bases; nucleotides not matched to a gene: 15. The length of the CDR3 is 18 residues. DNA of the CDR3: TGTGCCAGCAGTTTAGGGTGGGAGGGCTCTCTCCTATCCGGGGAGCTGTTTTTT. Protein product: CASSLGWEGSLLSGELFF.